The 11 T cell receptor beta chains below were found in one sample sequenced in a study of blood T cell repertoires in COVID-19. Here immunoSEQ multiplex PCR was the method, and the copy in TCRdb shows in-frame clones only, minus some. The sample contains approximately 130,000 clones, 65% to 90% of which appear only once. The sequenced sample was PBMCs or T cells enriched from blood (not recorded which). These receptors were obtained from a woman between 50 and 59 years old who had recovered from COVID-19.

The rearrangement links TRBV10-3 to TRBJ1-5, with D perhaps matching TRBD1 (5 bases). The CDR3 contains 15 residues. The V gene lost 0 bases and the J gene lost 6 bases, with 12 bases spanning the gap. Germline CDR1 ENHRY, CDR2 SYGVKD. For the CDR3, the DNA is TGTGCCATCAGTGAGTCTAGGAGGGGCGGTCAGCCCCAGCATTTT. Translation gives CAISESRRGGQPQHF.

This clone appeared a single time. The gene calls are TRBV18 and TRBJ1-1, with TRBD1 matching over 7 bases. Looked up from germline, CDR1 is KGHSH and CDR2 is LQKENI. Unmatched junction bases numbered 14, after V lost 3 bases and J lost 1 base. This CDR3 is built from 18 residues. The CDR3 region is CASSPQTGVAAKNTEAFF. CDR3 nucleotides: TGTGCCAGCTCACCCCAAACAGGGGTGGCAGCTAAGAACACTGAAGCTTTCTTT.

V usage is TRBV6-2 or TRBV6-3 and J usage is TRBJ2-2; possibly TRBD2 for D (6 bases). Trimming stripped 0 bases from V and 6 bases from J, with 11 bases between. This CDR3 comprises 15 residues. CDR1 and CDR2 from the germline V gene are MNHEY and SVGEGT. In DNA form, the CDR3 reads TGTGCCAGCAGTTACTCGGGGCGGGGCGCCGGGGAGCTGTTTTTT. It is translated as CASSYSGRGAGELFF.

The V and J genes are TRBV4-2 and TRBJ2-3; 9 bases are a match to TRBD2. Germline trimming cut 1 base from V and 4 bases from J; bases unmatched to any gene: 3. Germline CDR1 and CDR2: LGHNA and YNFKEQ. The CDR3 is made up of 15 amino acids. The CDR3 protein is CASSQGGGGADTQYF. The CDR3 bases are TGTGCCAGCAGCCAAGGCGGGGGGGGAGCAGATACGCAGTATTTT.

The rearrangement links TRBV2 to TRBJ2-7; 9 bases line up with TRBD2. Trimming took 4 bases from V and 4 from J; bases not matched to a gene: 8. From germline, CDR1 is SNHLY and CDR2 FYNNEI. The CDR3 has 15 amino acids. CDR3: CASSGAGLARYEQYF. The CDR3 bases are TGTGCCAGCAGTGGGGCTGGACTAGCGCGATACGAGCAGTACTTC.

This clone was seen more than once but under ten times. CDR3 sequence: CASSLIAGYGYTF. The CDR3 DNA reads TGTGCCAGCAGTTTAATAGCCGGGTATGGCTACACCTTC. The gene calls are TRBV12-3 or TRBV12-4 and TRBJ1-2; D remains unclear. V lost 2 bases and J 5 bases, leaving 9 bases between the germline ends. CDR3 length: 13 residues.

The V gene is TRBV5-1, the J gene TRBJ2-7; 10 bases map to TRBD1. Germline V gives CDR1 SGHRS, CDR2 YFSETQ. The V and J ends lost 2 bases and 6 bases, in that order; junction bases with no gene match: 11. The CDR3 totals 16 residues. The CDR3 sequence: CASSLSGPDRGAEQYF. The CDR3 bases are TGCGCCAGCAGCTTATCTGGCCCGGACAGGGGGGCCGAGCAGTACTTC.

The table lists this clone with a count of one. J is TRBJ2-7 and V is TRBV27; a weak D match, TRBD1 (6 bases). CDR1 and CDR2 (germline): MNHEY, SMNVEV (reference sequence). Between the trimmed V and J ends, which lost 5 bases and 5 bases, there was a span of 13 bases. The CDR3 is made up of 13 amino acids. CDR3 nucleotides: TGTGCCAGCAGTCTATTGGGGGCTCACGAGCAGTACTTC. Its protein product is CASSLLGAHEQYF.

V usage is TRBV5-1 and J usage is TRBJ2-5, with 12 bases aligning to TRBD2. Trimming at V came to 4 bases and at J to 4 bases, leaving 14 bases not matched to a gene. The germline V gene has CDR1 SGHRS and CDR2 YFSETQ. The CDR3 spans 18 residues. Written as DNA, the CDR3 is TGCGCCAGCAGCCCTGGCGTGACTAGCGGGGGAAACGCAGAGACCCAGTACTTC. Its translation: CASSPGVTSGGNAETQYF.

This clone was observed a few times. The chain joins TRBV7-9 to TRBJ1-6; possible D gene TRBD1, 5 bases. Per the germline V gene, CDR1 is SEHNR and CDR2 is FQNEAQ (reference sequence). This CDR3 region has 14 residues. V lost 4 bases and J lost 7, with 11 bases in between. DNA of the CDR3: TGTGCCAGCAGCTCAGGGACTGAGAATTCACCCCTCCACTTT. This translates into CASSSGTENSPLHF.

V and J are TRBV16 and TRBJ1-1; possibly TRBD1 for D (5 bases). Germline V gene lookup returns CDR1 KGHSY and CDR2 FQNENV. This CDR3 spans 15 amino acids. Trimming pared 0 bases from V and 0 bases from J, leaving 8 bases between. CDR3 nucleotide sequence: TGTGCCAGCAGCCAATCGCGGGGGTTGAACACTGAAGCTTTCTTT. Amino acid sequence: CASSQSRGLNTEAFF.